The rows below give T cell receptor beta chains drawn from one sample of a study of T cells in Graves' hyperthyroidism and ophthalmopathy. TCRdb redid the calling of the multiplex PCR reads with MiXCR, one entry per CDR3 protein. The sample consists of 450,000 to 650,000 distinct CDR3 sequences, about 15% of them appearing once. The sequenced material came from blood. These receptors were collected from a young woman with Graves' ophthalmopathy. The CDR3 runs from the conserved cysteine through the conserved F or W. A D gene is named only where the DNA matches it firmly. A clone size is listed for some rows: how often the clone was seen (once, few, many), or a class if it is expanded.

v_call	d_call	j_call	clone_size	cdr3_aa	cdr3_nt
TRBV4-2	NA	TRBJ1-1	NA	CASSRSRVNTEAFF	TGTGCCAGCAGCCGTTCCAGGGTGAACACTGAAGCTTTCTTT
TRBV4-3	TRBD1	TRBJ2-1	NA	CASSQDGTGGRNEQFF	TGCGCCAGCAGCCAAGACGGGACAGGGGGCAGGAATGAGCAGTTCTTC
TRBV7-9	TRBD2	TRBJ2-7	NA	CASSNSGAYSYEQYF	TGTGCCAGCAGCAATAGCGGGGCCTATTCCTACGAGCAGTACTTC
TRBV29-1	TRBD2	TRBJ2-5	many	CSVEPLLAGGQETQYF	TGCAGCGTTGAACCCCTACTAGCGGGGGGCCAAGAGACCCAGTACTTC
TRBV19	NA	TRBJ1-1	few	CASNRAPSPLNTEAFF	TGTGCCAGCAACCGCGCACCTTCCCCACTGAACACTGAAGCTTTCTTT
TRBV4-1	TRBD1	TRBJ2-7	NA	CASSQLRQGGEQYF	TGCGCCAGCAGCCAACTAAGACAGGGTGGCGAGCAGTACTTC
TRBV14	TRBD2	TRBJ2-7	many	CASSPGLAGALSYEQYF	TGTGCCAGCAGCCCGGGACTAGCGGGAGCCCTCTCCTACGAGCAGTACTTC
TRBV13	TRBD2	TRBJ2-5	many	CASSVMGLAGRETQYF	TGTGCCAGCAGCGTAATGGGACTAGCGGGGAGAGAGACCCAGTACTTC
TRBV5-1	TRBD1	TRBJ1-2	few	CASSTSRTGYGYTF	TGCGCCAGCAGCACTTCGAGGACAGGGTATGGCTACACCTTC
TRBV5-1	NA	TRBJ1-2	NA	CASSLTSRDSGYTF	TGCGCCAGCAGCTTAACCTCCCGGGACTCCGGCTACACCTTC
TRBV30	NA	TRBJ2-5	many	CAWSFGRQETQYF	TGTGCCTGGAGTTTCGGGAGACAAGAGACCCAGTACTTC
TRBV5-4	NA	TRBJ2-3	few	CASSLVPGDTDTQYF	TGTGCCAGCAGCTTGGTACCGGGAGACACAGATACGCAGTATTTT
TRBV27	TRBD2	TRBJ2-7	few	CASSMTTSGTSYEQYF	TGTGCCAGCAGTATGACAACTAGCGGGACCTCCTACGAGCAGTACTTC
TRBV7-8	NA	TRBJ1-3	few	CASSLSRTLSGNTIYF	TGTGCCAGCAGCTTAAGCCGGACCCTCTCTGGAAACACCATATATTTT
TRBV11-1	NA	TRBJ1-2	NA	CASSLEAGDSNFPYGYTF	TGTGCCAGCAGCTTAGAGGCGGGCGACTCAAATTTCCCTTATGGCTACACCTTC
TRBV20-1	NA	TRBJ1-2	few	CSAEQGNYGYTF	TGCAGTGCCGAGCAGGGGAACTATGGCTACACCTTC
TRBV9	TRBD2	TRBJ2-7	many	CASSVEAGGYEQYF	TGTGCCAGCAGCGTAGAGGCGGGGGGCTACGAGCAGTACTTC
TRBV7-8	TRBD2	TRBJ2-7	few	CASSFERGDPYEQYF	TGTGCCAGCAGCTTCGAGCGGGGGGACCCCTACGAGCAGTACTTC
TRBV6-1	TRBD1	TRBJ1-2	many	CASSEAPPGQGANYGYTF	TGTGCCAGCAGTGAAGCACCTCCTGGACAGGGCGCGAACTATGGCTACACCTTC
TRBV7-3	NA	TRBJ2-3	NA	CASSLRGVVTDTQYF	TGTGCCAGCAGCTTAAGGGGAGTAGTCACAGATACGCAGTATTTT
TRBV6-5	NA	TRBJ2-4	many	CASSYSLPGTPGGKNIQYF	TGTGCCAGCAGTTACTCCCTCCCCGGGACGCCGGGCGGCAAAAACATTCAGTACTTC
TRBV29-1	TRBD1	TRBJ1-1	many	CSVEETRGTEAFF	TGCAGCGTCGAAGAAACCAGGGGGACTGAAGCTTTCTTT
TRBV12-3/TRBV12-4	TRBD1	TRBJ2-7	many	CASSPRQGIYEQYF	TGTGCCAGCAGTCCAAGACAGGGGATCTACGAGCAGTACTTC
TRBV3-1	NA	TRBJ2-2	many	CASSQDLVRVTGELFF	TGTGCCAGCAGCCAAGATCTGGTCAGGGTCACCGGGGAGCTGTTTTTT
TRBV15	NA	TRBJ1-1	NA	CATSRASTDRNTEAFF	TGTGCCACCAGCAGAGCTTCGACGGATCGAAACACTGAAGCTTTCTTT
TRBV7-9	TRBD1	TRBJ1-1	NA	CASSAAGTGFFRNTEASF	TGTGCCAGCAGCGCCGCCGGGACAGGGTTTTTTAGGAACACTGAAGCTTCCTTT
TRBV5-1	TRBD1	TRBJ1-1	NA	CASSQRTGGLQTEAFF	TGCGCCAGCAGCCAACGGACAGGGGGCTTACAGACTGAAGCTTTCTTT